The rows below give T cell receptor beta chains drawn from one sample of a study of blood T cell repertoires in COVID-19. The assay was immunoSEQ multiplex PCR, and TCRdb's table has in-frame clones only and misses some. This table holds some 400,000 clones, nearly 90% found once. Sequencing used peripheral blood. These receptors were obtained from a young man with active or convalescent COVID-19. Each CDR3 is given with its conserved first and last residue. D genes are given only for firm matches. Clone size, where shown, is once, few, many, or a class for clones that have expanded.

j_gene,abundance,d_gene,v_gene,len,CDR3nt,CDR3aa
TRBJ2-3,-,TRBD2,TRBV24-1,17,TGTGCCACCAGTGACCCATCTAGCGGGTGGGGCACAGATACGCAGTATTTT,CATSDPSSGWGTDTQYF
TRBJ1-6,-,-,TRBV9,13,TGTGCCAGCAGCGTAGTTCTTCATTCACCCCTCCACTTT,CASSVVLHSPLHF
TRBJ2-7,-,-,TRBV4-3,13,TGCGCCAGCAGCCAAAGACAGTCCTACGAGCAGTACTTC,CASSQRQSYEQYF
TRBJ2-1,-,-,TRBV7-9,16,TGTGCCAGCAGCTTAGATATGGGGGGACCTTACAATGAGCAGTTCTTC,CASSLDMGGPYNEQFF
TRBJ2-1,-,-,TRBV7-9,16,TGTGCCAGCAGCGCCTTGGACAGACTATCGTACAATGAGCAGTTCTTC,CASSALDRLSYNEQFF
TRBJ1-5,-,TRBD1,TRBV28,13,TGTGCCAGCAGTCGAAACAGGGGTCAGCCCCAGCATTTT,CASSRNRGQPQHF
TRBJ2-1,-,-,TRBV4-1,15,TGCGCCAGCAGCCAAGAGGACACGGTTGGTAATGAGCAGTTCTTC,CASSQEDTVGNEQFF
TRBJ2-5,-,-,TRBV5-1,14,TGCGCCAGCAGCTTGGAGGCCAGAGGGGAGACCCAGTACTTC,CASSLEARGETQYF
TRBJ2-5,-,TRBD1,TRBV6-2/TRBV6-3,15,TGTGCCAGCAGTCAAGGGACAGGGACGCGGGAGACCCAGTACTTC,CASSQGTGTRETQYF
TRBJ1-2,-,-,TRBV5-1,13,TGCGCCAGCAGCTCGGAAGGGGTGAAGGGCTACACCTTC,CASSSEGVKGYTF
TRBJ1-6,-,TRBD1,TRBV29-1,13,TGCAGCGTGAGGACAGGGGTTAATTCACCCCTCCACTTT,CSVRTGVNSPLHF
TRBJ2-1,-,TRBD2,TRBV24-1,17,TGTGCCACCAGTGATTCTAGCGGGGGGGCAAAAAACAATGAGCAGTTCTTC,CATSDSSGGAKNNEQFF
TRBJ2-3,-,-,TRBV2,14,TGTGCCAGCAGTGAAGGGCTGGTAATTGATACGCAGTATTTT,CASSEGLVIDTQYF
TRBJ1-5,-,-,TRBV9,15,TGTGCCAGCAGCGTGGAGGGGCTAAGCAATCAGCCCCAGCATTTT,CASSVEGLSNQPQHF
TRBJ1-5,-,-,TRBV5-1,14,TGCGCCAGCAGCTTGGATTCCCCGGATCAGCCCCAGCATTTT,CASSLDSPDQPQHF
TRBJ2-7,-,TRBD1,TRBV2,16,TGTGCCAGCAGTCCCCTGGACAGGAACAAATCCTACGAGCAGTACTTC,CASSPLDRNKSYEQYF
TRBJ1-5,-,-,TRBV12-5,14,TGTGCTAGTGGTTTGGGCGATAGCAATCAGCCCCAGCATTTT,CASGLGDSNQPQHF
TRBJ2-3,-,-,TRBV7-2,17,TGTGCCAGCAGCCCTAGGGGGGGAGCGGCTAGCACAGATACGCAGTATTTT,CASSPRGGAASTDTQYF
TRBJ2-7,-,TRBD2,TRBV19,14,TGTGCCAGTAGTATCCTAGCGGGGGCCCTCGAGCAGTACTTC,CASSILAGALEQYF
TRBJ1-1,-,-,TRBV10-3,12,TGTGCCATCAGAGAGGGGCCGTCTGAAGCTTTCTTT,CAIREGPSEAFF
TRBJ2-7,once,TRBD2,TRBV7-8,16,TGTGCCAGCAGCTTAGCATCGACTAGCGGGACCTACGAGCAGTACTTC,CASSLASTSGTYEQYF
TRBJ2-5,-,-,TRBV5-1,15,TGCGCCAGCAGCTTTGGGCAGGGGGGACAAGAGACCCAGTACTTC,CASSFGQGGQETQYF
TRBJ2-3,-,TRBD2,TRBV7-6,19,TGTGCCAGCAGCTTAGAAGGTTTGAGGGAGGGCCTTGCGACAGATACGCAGTATTTT,CASSLEGLREGLATDTQYF
TRBJ2-7,-,TRBD1,TRBV16,14,TGTGCCAGCAGGGATAGACAGGGGGCCTACGAGCAGTACTTC,CASRDRQGAYEQYF
TRBJ2-3,-,-,TRBV30,14,TGTGCCTGGAGTCCCACTTCATCGCCAGATACGCAGTATTTT,CAWSPTSSPDTQYF
TRBJ2-1,-,TRBD2,TRBV4-1,15,TGCGCCAGCAGCCAGGCTAGCGGGAGTTGGAGTGAGCAGTTCTTC,CASSQASGSWSEQFF
TRBJ2-5,-,TRBD2,TRBV6-2/TRBV6-3,17,TGTGCCAGCAGTTACGGGACTAGCGGGAGGAGGGTGGAGACCCAGTACTTC,CASSYGTSGRRVETQYF
TRBJ2-2,-,-,TRBV28,12,TGTGCCAGCAACGTGAGTCCCGGGGAGCTGTTTTTT,CASNVSPGELFF
TRBJ2-1,-,TRBD2,TRBV5-5,16,TGTGCCAGCAGCCAGGCGGCGGGAGGCCCCTACAATGAGCAGTTCTTC,CASSQAAGGPYNEQFF
TRBJ2-5,once,TRBD2,TRBV4-3,17,TGCGCCAGCAGCCAAGATAGGGTACTAGCGGGAGTGGAGACCCAGTACTTC,CASSQDRVLAGVETQYF
TRBJ1-2,few,-,TRBV27,15,TGTGCCAGCAACCAACAGGGCTCGGGAAACTATGGCTACACCTTC,CASNQQGSGNYGYTF
TRBJ1-2,-,-,TRBV28,14,TGTGCCAGCAGGCCCCCAGGGGAGGGCTATGGCTACACCTTC,CASRPPGEGYGYTF
TRBJ1-1,-,-,TRBV11-2,14,TGTGCCAGCAGCTTAGACCCAAACAGGGACCAAGCTTTCTTT,CASSLDPNRDQAFF
TRBJ2-1,-,-,TRBV11-2,15,TGTGCCAGCAGCCGGGGACTCCCAAGCTACAATGAGCAGTTCTTC,CASSRGLPSYNEQFF
TRBJ2-7,-,-,TRBV7-9,14,TGTGCCAGCAGCCCCGAGGTCCTCTCCTACGAGCAGTACTTC,CASSPEVLSYEQYF
TRBJ1-4,-,-,TRBV7-3,16,TGTGCCAGCAGCACTCCCCCTCCGTCCGATGGCGGGGAACTGTTTTTT,CASSTPPPSDGGELFF
TRBJ2-3,-,-,TRBV27,13,TGTGCCAGCAGTTTGGTCCGGGCAGATACGCAGTATTTT,CASSLVRADTQYF
TRBJ2-5,-,-,TRBV7-9,13,TGTGCCAGCAGCATTTCCCAACAAGAGACCCAGTACTTC,CASSISQQETQYF
TRBJ1-5,-,-,TRBV9,13,TGTGCCAGCAGCGGGGGACTCAATCAGCCCCAGCATTTT,CASSGGLNQPQHF
TRBJ1-3,-,-,TRBV7-6,16,TGTGCCAGCAGCTTAAGGGGTCAAGACTCTGGAAACACCATATATTTT,CASSLRGQDSGNTIYF
TRBJ2-1,-,-,TRBV27,15,TGTGCCAGCAGTCCTACAGGATCCATCTACAATGAGCAGTTCTTC,CASSPTGSIYNEQFF
TRBJ1-6,-,TRBD1,TRBV4-1,13,TGCGCCAGCAGCCACCCCGGGACAGGTGGGAGCCACTTT,CASSHPGTGGSHF
TRBJ2-7,-,TRBD2,TRBV5-4,15,TGTGCCAGCAGCTGGTCGACTAGCGGGCCATACGAGCAGTACTTC,CASSWSTSGPYEQYF
TRBJ2-6,-,-,TRBV29-1,15,TGCAGCGTTGTTTCAGGGGGGCATGGGGCCAACGTGCTGACTTTC,CSVVSGGHGANVLTF
TRBJ1-6,-,-,TRBV6-1,14,TGTGCCAGCAGTGAAGCCAGATATAATTCACCCCTCCACTTT,CASSEARYNSPLHF
TRBJ1-4,few,TRBD1,TRBV7-9,15,TGTGCCAGCAGCTTAGTCACAGGGGGCGGTGAAAAACTGTTTTTT,CASSLVTGGGEKLFF
TRBJ1-1,few,-,TRBV5-1,15,TGCGCCAGCAGCTTCGGGGGGGATACGAACACTGAAGCTTTCTTT,CASSFGGDTNTEAFF
TRBJ2-1,-,TRBD2,TRBV4-3,17,TGCGCCAGCAGCCAAGACCGCGGAACTAGCGGGGGGAATGAGCAGTTCTTC,CASSQDRGTSGGNEQFF
TRBJ2-3,-,TRBD1,TRBV3-1/TRBV3-2,17,TGTGCCAGCAGCCCGATCCCGGGACAGGGGAACCCAGATACGCAGTATTTT,CASSPIPGQGNPDTQYF
TRBJ2-4,once,TRBD2,TRBV10-2,15,TGCGCCAGCAGAGAAGCGGGGGGGCCCCAAAACATTCAGTACTTC,CASREAGGPQNIQYF
TRBJ2-3,-,-,TRBV19,14,TGTGCCAGTAGAAGAGCGGTACACACAGATACGCAGTATTTT,CASRRAVHTDTQYF
TRBJ2-1,-,TRBD1,TRBV5-6,15,TGTGCCAGCATGAGGCCGGGACAGGTGGACAATGAGCAGTTCTTC,CASMRPGQVDNEQFF
TRBJ1-5,-,TRBD1,TRBV4-2,16,TGTGCCAGCAGCCTATCAACAGGGGATCGCAATCAGCCCCAGCATTTT,CASSLSTGDRNQPQHF
TRBJ2-7,-,-,TRBV27,15,TGTGCCAGCAAACTTCGGGACATCGATTCCTACGAGCAGTACTTC,CASKLRDIDSYEQYF
TRBJ2-2,-,-,TRBV29-1,17,TGCAGCGTTATGTCCATAGATAGCGGAGCGTTCACCGGGGAGCTGTTTTTT,CSVMSIDSGAFTGELFF